One TCR beta chain is described in this entry. What antigen it recognizes has not been identified. No qualities accompany the bases; no much larger clone lies one base away. The data were obtained in a study of CD8 T cells in Susac syndrome (dated by TCRdb to about 2019). At the level of the whole study: Of the Susac syndrome patients who were sequenced, six had clinically active disease and roughly 8 were in clinical remission. The study compared CD8+ T cell repertoire clonality among roughly 12 healthy donors, 14 Susac syndrome patients and about 16 multiple sclerosis patients. At blood withdrawal, Susac syndrome patients were therapy-naive, treated with corticosteroids (with IVIg additionally given to some), or treated with IVIg alone. The study used repertoire sequencing to test whether antigen drove CD8+ T cell activation and differentiation in Susac syndrome. General study outcomes and caveats: The study acknowledged that relatively few individuals were included in the TCR sequencing and HLA analysis. Clonal expansion was seen in Susac syndrome CD8+ repertoires, peaking in CD8+ TEMRA cells and being greater in clinically active patients than in remitting ones. Roughly 15 and five Susac-specific public clones were found in the total CD8+ and CD8+ TEMRA repertoires, respectively.

The germline V gene provides CDR1 MDHEN and CDR2 SYDVKM. Deletion took 7 bases off V and 3 bases off J, with a span of 9 bases between the germline ends. The CDR3 starts with the cysteine, ends with the phenylalanine, and has 12 residues. Just the 36-base CDR3 DNA is kept, in frame starting at base 1. Peripheral blood CD8+ and CD4+ T cells from healthy donors, Susac syndrome patients and multiple sclerosis patients were profiled using high-throughput TCR beta sequencing. The Susac syndrome patients fulfilled recently defined diagnostic criteria for either definite or probable disease. CD8+ TEMRA cells were enriched by FACS, while bulk CD8+ and CD4+ T cells were purified by magnetic negative isolation. Blood was drawn into EDTA tubes, processed within 24 hours, and PBMCs were isolated by density gradient centrifugation. PBMCs intended for TCR sequencing were cryopreserved in liquid nitrogen and thawed later in a water bath at 37 degrees C. The sorted or isolated CD4+, CD8+ and CD8+ TEMRA cells had a purity of 90% or higher.

RNA was extracted using the RNeasy kit, and about 0.45 to 1 microgram was reverse transcribed with random hexamers. TCR beta CDR3 regions were amplified with the immunoSEQ multiplex PCR assay covering 54 Vbeta and 13 Jbeta segments. PCR amplification bias was corrected using a synthetic template baseline for primer optimization and computational correction. Per the source publication's procedure: Reads were annotated to V, D and J genes per IMGT and analyzed with immunoSEQ Analyzer, keeping only productive sequences. Clonality was calculated as one minus the Shannon entropy normalized by log2 of the number of productive unique sequences. For each patient and control, public and private clones were evaluated within the 100 most prevalent clones. Clones were defined as Susac-specific if absent from the healthy and MS cohorts, from around 1,000 published viral clones and from other ImmuneACCESS disease sequences. TCRdb reworked the public reads: Q25 trimming with fastp, MiXCR clone assembly, productive beta chains retained. Entries that share a CDR3 protein sequence are merged under the most common genes and DNA. Here the V and J calls rest on TCRdb's processing, not on the authors' analysis. A total of tens of thousands of distinct CDR3 sequences appear in this sample, roughly 96% of them only once. Around 0.62% of the sample belongs to the ten largest clones.

Sequenced material: CD8+ T cells from PBMCs. This receptor chain uses TRBV28 and TRBJ2-5; TRBD2 is perhaps the D gene, given 6 matching bases. The TCR comes from a human donor with Susac syndrome. The nucleotides read TGTGCCAGCACTAGCGCGAAAGAGACCCAGTACTTC. It codes for CASTSAKETQYF.